The rows below give T cell receptor beta chains drawn from one sample of a study of T cells in Graves' hyperthyroidism and ophthalmopathy. TCRdb ran MiXCR on the multiplex PCR reads and lists one entry per CDR3 protein. The table lists approximately 400,000 distinct CDR3 sequences, roughly 13% of them singletons. Material for sequencing was blood. These receptors originate from a man younger than 45 with Graves' hyperthyroidism that later progressed to Graves' ophthalmopathy. Each CDR3 is given without its conserved first and last residue.

j_call cdr3_length v_call cdr3_aa
TRBJ2-1 13 TRBV29-1 SVEPRLAPYNEQF
TRBJ2-3 13 TRBV20-1 SAPRLAGSTDTQY
TRBJ2-5 14 TRBV5-1 ASSLGLAGNQETQY
TRBJ2-1 12 TRBV2 ASSVGEAPNEQF
TRBJ1-1 11 TRBV2 ASSERPNTEAF
TRBJ2-5 12 TRBV5-6 ASSAGVVQETQY
TRBJ2-3 17 TRBV7-2 ASSLMGLAGGPNTDTQY
TRBJ2-7 13 TRBV2 ASSEGGTGAYEQY
TRBJ2-7 13 TRBV6-1 ASSEVGRNSYEQY
TRBJ1-5 11 TRBV20-1 SASPDSNQPQH
TRBJ2-5 12 TRBV3-1 ASSLDQGGETQY
TRBJ2-3 14 TRBV5-1 ASSLGQGARTDTQY
TRBJ1-5 11 TRBV2 ASKGAGGQPQH
TRBJ2-7 15 TRBV5-1 ASSLKQGRLSTYEQY
TRBJ1-2 11 TRBV28 ATRAAPISGYT
TRBJ2-5 15 TRBV4-1 ASSQEGRGPGGETQY
TRBJ2-2 11 TRBV18 ASSPLTDGELF
TRBJ1-5 8 TRBV20-1 SAGVRAQH
TRBJ2-3 13 TRBV2 ASSTGISGIDTQY
. 14 TRBV19 ASSIPAREGSDIQY
TRBJ1-1 12 TRBV5-1 ASSQQGMNTEAF
TRBJ1-5 13 TRBV27 ATGRASYSNQPQH
TRBJ2-2 14 TRBV20-1 SARPRDRGTVGELF
TRBJ1-1 14 TRBV7-3 ASSRQGTDKPTEAF
TRBJ2-7 10 TRBV6-1 ASTSGSYEQY
TRBJ2-7 12 TRBV20-1 SASRAGGLYEQY
TRBJ2-3 13 TRBV27 ASSLQALGTDTQY
TRBJ2-1 15 TRBV3-1 ASSQPVPWTSKDEQF
TRBJ2-7 15 TRBV6-2/TRBV6-3 ASSYSQPGLRPSEQY
TRBJ1-1 13 TRBV7-3 ASSWVGTMNTEAF
TRBJ2-5 12 TRBV18 ASSPPSFQETQY